This T cell receptor beta chain was identified in a study of T cell repertoires in cytomegalovirus infection. This clonotype was recorded a few times. Its specificity is unknown. TCRdb reanalysed the reads using MiXCR and keeps one entry per CDR3 protein. This sample has fewer than 850,000 distinct CDR3 sequences; about 29% occur once, and the top ten carry approximately 14%. Germline CDR1 is LNHDA and CDR2 is SQIVND (reference sequence). The germline V and J ends were trimmed by 1 base and 5 bases, with 15 bases remaining between them. The CDR3 totals 16 residues. The V gene is TRBV19, the J gene TRBJ2-1; possibly TRBD1 for D (6 bases). This sequence originates from a human donor in good health (CMV status not recorded). Some clones in this sample may be carry-over from other donors' samples. The sample in question was cultured CD8+ T cells from PBMCs, obtained from culture after CMV antigen stimulation. The CDR3 bases are TGTGCCAGTAGTATAGGGACAGTATTTCCCCACAATGAGCAGTTCTTC. It yields the protein CASSIGTVFPHNEQFF.